These 10 T cell receptor beta chains share one sample of origin, sequenced in a study of blood T cells in healthy people across ages. A second PCR of roughly 7 to 11 cycles used a sample-barcoded 5' primer and a J-beta primer mix. TCRdb processed the 5' RACE reads anew with MiXCR; each CDR3 protein has one entry. The sample contains approximately 1.5 million distinct CDR3 sequences, 30% to 35% of which appear only once. Sequences were obtained from blood. These receptors were obtained from a young woman in good health.

This clonotype has a handful of counts. The chain carries TRBV10-3 and TRBJ1-4, with 8 positions matching TRBD1. Trimming cost V 2 bases and J 6 bases; bases outside gene matches: 2. The CDR3 totals 14 residues. Per germline, CDR1 ENHRY and CDR2 SYGVKD. CDR3 in DNA: TGTGCCATCAGTGAGGGGACAGGAGATGAAAAACTGTTTTTT. This gives the protein CAISEGTGDEKLFF.

This clonotype came up a few times. The chain couples TRBV25-1 to TRBJ2-7; 8 nucleotides align to TRBD1. CDR3 size: 17 residues. Germline V gene sequence: CDR1 MGHDK, CDR2 SYGVNS. J was trimmed by 1 base and V by 3 bases; bases with no gene match: 11. The CDR3 DNA sequence: TGTGCCAGCAGTGATCCGGACAGGGCATCCGGGTCCTACGAGCAGTACTTC. Translating gives CASSDPDRASGSYEQYF.

This clonotype was observed a few times. The chain recombines TRBV6-2 or TRBV6-3 with TRBJ2-7; tentative D call: TRBD2 (6 bases). The CDR3 has 16 residues. Germline V gene data show CDR1 as MNHEY and CDR2 as SVGEGT. V lost 6 bases to trimming and J lost 0 bases, with 18 bases between them. The DNA for the CDR3 is TGTGCCAGCAGCTACCGGGCGGGGACCCTCTCCTACGAGCAGTACTTC. Encoded protein: CASSYRAGTLSYEQYF.

The chain joins TRBV6-1 to TRBJ2-3; D may be TRBD2 (6 bases). There are 15 residues in the CDR3. V lost 2 bases and J lost 4, with 13 bases in between. Germline V gene sequence: CDR1 MNHNS, CDR2 SASEGT. The CDR3 region is CASSEQGGAADTQYF. The CDR3 bases are TGTGCCAGCAGTGAACAGGGCGGGGCGGCAGATACGCAGTATTTT.

This clonotype was observed many times. J is TRBJ2-7 and V is TRBV6-2 or TRBV6-3, with D perhaps being TRBD1 or TRBD2 (6 bases each). Per germline, CDR1 MNHEY and CDR2 SVGEGT. This CDR3 comprises 13 residues. Trimming cost V 8 bases and J 0 bases, with 11 bases left between them. The CDR3 here is CASATGASYEQYF. The CDR3 bases are TGTGCCAGCGCCACGGGGGCCTCCTACGAGCAGTACTTC.

Points on this clonotype: A junction boundary mismatches the germline segment, possibly from a read error. The gene calls are TRBV28 and TRBJ2-1, with 8 bases matching TRBD2. The germline V gene encodes CDR1 MDHEN and CDR2 SYDVKM. This CDR3 region has 17 residues. The CDR3 spells CASSSTVAGSSYNEPFF. In DNA form, the CDR3 reads TGTGCCAGCAGTTCGACGGTAGCGGGAAGCTCCTACAATGAGCCGTTCTTC.

This clonotype was recorded a few times. The rearrangement uses TRBV11-1 and TRBJ2-3, with 9 bases that match TRBD2. The V gene end was trimmed by 5 bases and the J gene end by 5 bases; junction bases not matched to a gene: 11. CDR3 size: 16 residues. The germline gives CDR1 SGHAT, CDR2 FQDESV (reference sequence). The chain's CDR3 is CASSHQVAGVRDTQYF. The CDR3 DNA reads as TGTGCCAGCAGCCACCAGGTAGCGGGGGTCAGAGATACGCAGTATTTT. The variable domain in full, with the rest retrieved from reference TRBV11-1 and TRBJ2-3, is EAEVAQSPRYKITEKSQAVAFWCDPISGHATLYWYRQILGQGPELLVQFQDESVVDDSQLPKDRFSAERLKGVDSTLKIQPAELGDSAMYLCASSHQVAGVRDTQYFGPGTRLTVL.

V is TRBV28 and J is TRBJ1-1, with D unresolved. The CDR3 is 14 amino acids. CDR1 and CDR2 (germline): MDHEN, SYDVKM. Trimming took off 5 bases at V and 3 bases at J, with 13 bases between the two ends. CDR3 loop: CASSVRDWYTEAFF. The CDR3 DNA reads TGTGCCAGCAGTGTTAGGGATTGGTACACTGAAGCTTTCTTT.

J is TRBJ1-2 and V is TRBV24-1; D remains ambiguous. CDR1 is KGHDR, CDR2 SFDVKD, per germline. This CDR3 region has 15 residues. Trimming took off 3 bases at V and 8 bases at J, with 18 bases between the two ends. CDR3 bases: TGTGCCACCAGTGATGTGCCAAGCCGAGGAGGCGGCTACACCTTC. Its protein is CATSDVPSRGGGYTF.

This clonotype was counted at least ten times. The V call is TRBV10-3, the J call TRBJ1-2; 9 nucleotides line up with TRBD1. The CDR3 contains 13 residues. Germline CDR1 ENHRY, CDR2 SYGVKD. The J segment lost 5 bases and the V segment lost 6 bases, leaving 4 bases of the junction unmatched. CDR3 bases: TGTGCCATCAGCGGGGGGACAGGGTATGGCTACACCTTC. This translates into CAISGGTGYGYTF.